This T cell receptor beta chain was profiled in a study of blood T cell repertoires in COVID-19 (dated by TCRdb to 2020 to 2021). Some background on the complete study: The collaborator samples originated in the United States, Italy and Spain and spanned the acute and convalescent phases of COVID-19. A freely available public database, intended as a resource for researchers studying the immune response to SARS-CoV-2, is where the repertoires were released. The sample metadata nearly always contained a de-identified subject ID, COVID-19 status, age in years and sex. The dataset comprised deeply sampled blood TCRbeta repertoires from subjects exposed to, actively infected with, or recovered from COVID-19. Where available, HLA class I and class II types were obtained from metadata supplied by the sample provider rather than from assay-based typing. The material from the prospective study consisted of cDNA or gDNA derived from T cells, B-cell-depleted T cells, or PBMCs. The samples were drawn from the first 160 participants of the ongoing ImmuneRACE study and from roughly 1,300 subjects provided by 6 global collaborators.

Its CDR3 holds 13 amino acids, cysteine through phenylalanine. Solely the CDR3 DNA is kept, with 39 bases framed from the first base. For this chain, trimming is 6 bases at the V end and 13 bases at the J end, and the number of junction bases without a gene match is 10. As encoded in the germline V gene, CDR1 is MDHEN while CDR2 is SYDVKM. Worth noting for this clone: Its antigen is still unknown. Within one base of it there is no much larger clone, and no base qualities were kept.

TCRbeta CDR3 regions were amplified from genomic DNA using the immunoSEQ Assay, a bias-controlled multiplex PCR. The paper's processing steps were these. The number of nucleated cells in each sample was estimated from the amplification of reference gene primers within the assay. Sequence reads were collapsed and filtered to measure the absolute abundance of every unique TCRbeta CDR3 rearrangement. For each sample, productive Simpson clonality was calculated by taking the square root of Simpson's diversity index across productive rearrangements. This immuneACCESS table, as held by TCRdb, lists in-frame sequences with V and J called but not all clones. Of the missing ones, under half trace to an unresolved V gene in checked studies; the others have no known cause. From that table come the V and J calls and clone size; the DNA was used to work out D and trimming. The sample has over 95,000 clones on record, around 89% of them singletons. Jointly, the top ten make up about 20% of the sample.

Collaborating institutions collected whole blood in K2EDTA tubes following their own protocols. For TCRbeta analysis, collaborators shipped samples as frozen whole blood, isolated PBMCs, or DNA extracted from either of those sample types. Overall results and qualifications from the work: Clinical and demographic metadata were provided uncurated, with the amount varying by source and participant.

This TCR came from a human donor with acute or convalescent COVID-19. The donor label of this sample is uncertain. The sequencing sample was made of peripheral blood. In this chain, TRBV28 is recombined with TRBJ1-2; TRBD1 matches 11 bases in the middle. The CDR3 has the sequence CASRTGQGDYGTF. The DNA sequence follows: TGTGCCAGCAGGACGGGACAGGGGGATTATGGCACCTTC.